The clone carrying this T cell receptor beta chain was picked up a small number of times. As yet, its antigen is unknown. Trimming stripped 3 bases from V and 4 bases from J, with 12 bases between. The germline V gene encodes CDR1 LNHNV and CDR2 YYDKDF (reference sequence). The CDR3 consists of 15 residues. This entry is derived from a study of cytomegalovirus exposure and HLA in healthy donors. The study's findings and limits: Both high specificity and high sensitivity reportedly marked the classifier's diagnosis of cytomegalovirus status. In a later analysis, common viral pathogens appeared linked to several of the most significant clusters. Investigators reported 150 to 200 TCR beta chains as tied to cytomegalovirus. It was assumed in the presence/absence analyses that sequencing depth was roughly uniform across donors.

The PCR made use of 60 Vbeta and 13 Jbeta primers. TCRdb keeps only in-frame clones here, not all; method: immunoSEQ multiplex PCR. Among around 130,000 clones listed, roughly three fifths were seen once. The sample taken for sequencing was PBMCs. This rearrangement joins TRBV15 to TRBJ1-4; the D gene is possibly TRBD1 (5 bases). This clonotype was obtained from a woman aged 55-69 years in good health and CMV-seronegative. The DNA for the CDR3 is TGTGCCACCAGCAGCGGACGGGGGGATAATGAAAAACTGTTTTTT. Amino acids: CATSSGRGDNEKLFF.